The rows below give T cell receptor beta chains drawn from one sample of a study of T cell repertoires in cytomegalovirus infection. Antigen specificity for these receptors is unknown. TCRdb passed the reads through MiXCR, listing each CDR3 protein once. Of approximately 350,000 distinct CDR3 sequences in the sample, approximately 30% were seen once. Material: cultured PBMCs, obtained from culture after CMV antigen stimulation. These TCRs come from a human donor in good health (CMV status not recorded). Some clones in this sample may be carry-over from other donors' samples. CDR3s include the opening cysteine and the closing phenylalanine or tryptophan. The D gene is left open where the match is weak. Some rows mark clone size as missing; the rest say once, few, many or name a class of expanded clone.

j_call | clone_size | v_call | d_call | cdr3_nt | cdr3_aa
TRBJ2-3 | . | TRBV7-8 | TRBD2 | TGTGCCAGCAGCCCGGGGCGGGAGGTTTCATCAGATACGCAGTATTTT | CASSPGREVSSDTQYF
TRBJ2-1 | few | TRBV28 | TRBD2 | TGTGCCAGCAGTCGCTTGGGTAGCGGGAGTGTAGGTGAGCAGTTCTTC | CASSRLGSGSVGEQFF
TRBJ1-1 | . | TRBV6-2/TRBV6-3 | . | TGTGCCAGCAGTTACCCTCAAGAAGCTTTCTTT | CASSYPQEAFF
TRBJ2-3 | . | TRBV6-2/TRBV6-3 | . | TGTGCCAGCAGTGACCTCCGGGATACGCAGTATTTT | CASSDLRDTQYF
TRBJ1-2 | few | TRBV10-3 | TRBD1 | TGTGCCATCGGACAGGGGAATGGCTACACCTTC | CAIGQGNGYTF
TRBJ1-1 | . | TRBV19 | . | TGTGCCAGTAGTATAGGGAGGGAGCACACTGAAGCTTTCTTT | CASSIGREHTEAFF
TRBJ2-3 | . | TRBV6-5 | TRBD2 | TGTGCCAGCAGTTACTCGCCTAGCGGGAGGTCAGATACGCAGTATTTT | CASSYSPSGRSDTQYF
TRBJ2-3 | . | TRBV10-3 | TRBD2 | TGTGCCATCAGTTCTCCGACTAGCGGGAGGGCGGATACGCAGTATTTT | CAISSPTSGRADTQYF
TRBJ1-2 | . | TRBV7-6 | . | TGTGCCAGCAGCCGAGCCGGGGCAGCGAAAAACCACTATGGCTACACCTTC | CASSRAGAAKNHYGYTF
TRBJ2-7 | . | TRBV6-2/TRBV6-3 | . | TGTGCCAGCAGTGAACAGGGTCTCGAGCAGTACTTC | CASSEQGLEQYF
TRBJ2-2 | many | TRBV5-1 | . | TGCGCCAGCAGCTTGAGGGTTGCCGGGGAGCTGTTTTTT | CASSLRVAGELFF
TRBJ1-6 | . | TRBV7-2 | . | TGTGCCAGCAGCCTGGGGGGAGATAATTCACCCCTCCACTTT | CASSLGGDNSPLHF
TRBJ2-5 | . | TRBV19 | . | TGTGCCAGTAGTTTTAAGACTAGCCAAGAGACCCAGTACTTC | CASSFKTSQETQYF
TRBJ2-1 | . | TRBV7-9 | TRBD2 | TGTGCCAGCAGCCCACTAGCGAAATCGTACAATGAGCAGTTCTTC | CASSPLAKSYNEQFF
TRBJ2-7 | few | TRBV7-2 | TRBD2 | TGTGCCAGCAGCTTTACGACTAGCGGGAGGGCCCAGTACGAGCAGTACTTC | CASSFTTSGRAQYEQYF
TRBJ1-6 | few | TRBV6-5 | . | TGTGCCAGCAGTTACAGGTCTCCAGATAATTCACCCCTCCACTTT | CASSYRSPDNSPLHF
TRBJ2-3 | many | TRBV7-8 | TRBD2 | TGTGCCAGCAGCTTATTGCGCGGGAGGGGCTCTAGCACAGATACGCAGTATTTT | CASSLLRGRGSSTDTQYF
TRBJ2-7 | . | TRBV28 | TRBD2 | TGTGCCAGCAGTTCCTCCGGGACTAGCGGCTACGAGCAGTACTTC | CASSSSGTSGYEQYF
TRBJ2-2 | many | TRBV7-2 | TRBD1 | TGTGCCAGCAGCCCTGGGGACAGGGACACCGGGGAGCTGTTTTTT | CASSPGDRDTGELFF
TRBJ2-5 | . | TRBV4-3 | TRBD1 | TGCGCCAGCAGCCCAACAGGGGCTGGATACCAAGAGACCCAGTACTTC | CASSPTGAGYQETQYF
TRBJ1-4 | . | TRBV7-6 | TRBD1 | TGTGCCAGCAGCTCGACCGGGACAGGGCGTGAAAAACTGTTTTTT | CASSSTGTGREKLFF
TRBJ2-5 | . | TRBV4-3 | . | TGCGCCAGCAGCCAAGATGAGTGGGAGACCCAGTACTTC | CASSQDEWETQYF
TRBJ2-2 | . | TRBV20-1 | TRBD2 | TGCAGTGCTAGAGTTACCCTCGGGCTAGCGGGAATAAACACCGGGGAGCTGTTTTTT | CSARVTLGLAGINTGELFF
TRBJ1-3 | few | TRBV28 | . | TGTGCCAGCAGTTCTCCCTCGGGGGCCGGAAACACCATATATTTT | CASSSPSGAGNTIYF
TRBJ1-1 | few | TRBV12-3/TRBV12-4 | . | TGTGCCAGCAGTCGGGAGAGGGAAGCTTTCTTT | CASSREREAFF
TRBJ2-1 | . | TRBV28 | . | TGTGCCAGCAACCGGAAGGGGATAAATGAGCAGTTCTTC | CASNRKGINEQFF
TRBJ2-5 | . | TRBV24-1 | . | TGTGCCACCAGTGACCCGCATGGAGGGCTTGAGACCCAGTACTTC | CATSDPHGGLETQYF
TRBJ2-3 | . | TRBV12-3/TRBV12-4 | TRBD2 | TGTGCCAGCAGTTCCGCACTAGCGGGAGGCCCAGATACGCAGTATTTT | CASSSALAGGPDTQYF
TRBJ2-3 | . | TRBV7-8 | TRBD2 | TGTGCCAGCAGCTTAGGGAATAGCGGGCCCACAGATACGCAGTATTTT | CASSLGNSGPTDTQYF
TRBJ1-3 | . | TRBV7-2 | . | TGTGCCAGCAGCCCACGGGGGGGCGCCGAGGGAAACACCATATATTTT | CASSPRGGAEGNTIYF
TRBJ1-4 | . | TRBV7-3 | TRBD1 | TGTGCCAGCACCGAATATTTACAGGGGGCAAGGAAGACTAATGAAAAACTGTTTTTT | CASTEYLQGARKTNEKLFF